The 28 T cell receptor beta chains listed next were all sequenced from one sample in a study of cytotoxic CD8 clonotypes in ibrutinib-treated CLL. The table came from immunoSEQ multiplex PCR; TCRdb's copy has only in-frame clones and leaves some out. The table lists 200,000 to 250,000 clones, more than 70% of them singletons. The specimen comprised PBMCs, sampled after 12 months of ibrutinib treatment. These receptors were taken from a human donor with chronic lymphocytic leukemia.

The chain carries TRBV5-1 and TRBJ1-1; 8 nucleotides match TRBD1. The germline CDR1 and CDR2 sequences are SGHRS and YFSETQ. J gave up 1 base and V 7 bases, and 6 bases lay outside the gene matches. The CDR3 has 14 amino acids. The CDR3 nucleotides are TGCGCCAGCTCCCGACAGGGGTGGAACACTGAAGCTTTCTTT. Residues: CASSRQGWNTEAFF.

This clone was seen only once. The rearrangement uses TRBV14 and TRBJ2-1, with 10 positions matching TRBD2. Unmatched junction bases numbered 12, after V lost 0 bases and J lost 7 bases. CDR1 SGHDN and CDR2 FVKESK come from the germline V gene. The CDR3 extends over 18 amino acids. CDR3 nucleotides: TGTGCCAGCAGCCAAGAAGAGGCTAGCGGGAGCCCGGAAAATGAGCAGTTCTTC. Amino acids: CASSQEEASGSPENEQFF. Complete variable domain (other parts from reference TRBV14 and TRBJ2-1): EAGVTQFPSHSVIEKGQTVTLRCDPISGHDNLYWYRRVMGKEIKFLLHFVKESKQDESGMPNNRFLAERTGGTYSTLKVQPAELEDSGVYFCASSQEEASGSPENEQFFGPGTRLTVL.

The chain joins TRBV4-1 to TRBJ2-6; unclear D gene. The CDR3 spans 15 residues. V gave up 3 bases and J gave up 2 bases, with 8 bases separating them. Per the germline V gene, CDR1 is MGHRA and CDR2 is YSYEKL. In DNA, the CDR3 is TGCGCCAGCAGCCATTTGAAGGCTGGGGCCAACGTCCTGACTTTC. It specifies CASSHLKAGANVLTF.

The J gene is TRBJ2-1, the V gene TRBV7-3, with D tentatively TRBD1 (7 bases). CDR1 SGHTA and CDR2 FQGTGA come from the germline V gene. CDR3 size: 16 residues. V was trimmed by 5 bases and J by 7 bases, leaving 21 bases between them. CDR3 loop: CASSPTPGGRGNEQFF. CDR3 nucleotide sequence: TGTGCCAGCAGCCCCACGCCCGGGGGCAGGGGGAATGAGCAGTTCTTC. The variable domain in full, completed from reference TRBV7-3 and TRBJ2-1, reads GAGVSQTPSNKVTEKGKYVELRCDPISGHTALYWYRQSLGQGPEFLIYFQGTGAADDSGLPNDRFFAVRPEGSVSTLKIQRTERGDSAVYLCASSPTPGGRGNEQFFGPGTRLTVL.

The chain recombines TRBV27 with TRBJ2-7, with 10 nucleotides matching TRBD2. Germline V gene sequence: CDR1 MNHEY, CDR2 SMNVEV (reference sequence). Unmatched junction bases numbered 6, after V lost 5 bases and J lost 2 bases. The CDR3 covers 15 residues. The CDR3 is CASSLGLAPTYEQYF. The CDR3 DNA is TGTGCCAGCAGTCTGGGACTAGCGCCTACCTACGAGCAGTACTTC.

This sequence joins TRBV15 and TRBJ2-7, with D uncertain. The germline V and J ends were trimmed by 1 base and 3 bases, with 13 bases remaining between them. CDR3 length: 15 amino acids. The germline V gene encodes CDR1 LNHNV and CDR2 YYDKDF (reference sequence). In DNA, the CDR3 is TGTGCCACCAGCAGAGGAGCTCTGACGAACTACGAGCAGTACTTC. It is translated as CATSRGALTNYEQYF. The variable domain in full, with the rest retrieved from reference TRBV15 and TRBJ2-7, is DAMVIQNPRYQVTQFGKPVTLSCSQTLNHNVMYWYQQKSSQAPKLLFHYYDKDFNNEADTPDNFQSRRPNTSFCFLDIRSPGLGDTAMYLCATSRGALTNYEQYFGPGTRLTVT.

In its sample, this clone was seen once. This rearrangement joins TRBV29-1 to TRBJ2-7; D is ambiguous. The CDR3 sequence is 13 residues long. Trimming left V 6 bases short and J 0 bases short, with 12 bases between. Per germline, CDR1 SQVTM and CDR2 ANQGSEA. This CDR3 reads CSVRPQSSYEQYF. In nucleotides, the CDR3 is TGCAGCGTCCGACCACAGAGCTCCTACGAGCAGTACTTC.

The chain has TRBV10-3 and TRBJ2-7, with no clear D. There are 13 residues in the CDR3. Germline values: CDR1 ENHRY, CDR2 SYGVKD. The V end lost 7 bases, the J end lost 0 bases, and 10 bases lay between the germline ends. Here the CDR3 DNA reads TGTGCCATCAAGGGCCAAAGCTCCTACGAGCAGTACTTC. It codes for CAIKGQSSYEQYF.

This clone was detected a few times. The germline gene is not matched at one end of the junction; a read error may be the cause. V is TRBV6-4 and J is TRBJ2-7; TRBD2 aligns across 9 bases. CDR3 length: 10 amino acids. CDR1 MRHNA and CDR2 SNTAGT come from the germline V gene. The CDR3 DNA reads as TGTGCCAGCAGTGAGCTGCGGGGGGGCTTC. The encoded protein is CASSELRGGF.

The chain carries TRBV11-3 and TRBJ2-2, with a tentative D call TRBD1 (5 bases). Germline V lookup: CDR1 SGHNT, CDR2 YENEEA. V was cut by 4 bases and J by 1 base, with 13 bases left in between. This CDR3 is 16 amino acids long. The CDR3 DNA is TGTGCCAGCAGCTCAAAGGGGTGGCTGAACACCGGGGAGCTGTTTTTT. Translating it yields CASSSKGWLNTGELFF.

The chain links TRBV15 to TRBJ2-7; 9 positions match TRBD2. The V gene end was trimmed by 6 bases and the J gene end by 1 base; junction bases not matched to a gene: 16. Germline loops: CDR1 LNHNV, CDR2 YYDKDF (reference sequence). The CDR3 is made up of 18 amino acids. CDR3 protein: CATRQDSGRLTGSYEQYF. The CDR3 nucleotides read TGTGCCACCAGGCAGGATAGCGGGAGATTAACGGGGTCCTACGAGCAGTACTTC.

This chain joins TRBV2 and TRBJ2-1; 12 nucleotides agree with TRBD2. The CDR3 consists of 13 residues. V shed 9 bases and J 4 bases; nucleotides not matched to a gene: 1. The germline V gene has CDR1 SNHLY and CDR2 FYNNEI. CDR3 in DNA: TGTGCCAGTGGACTAGCGGGATACAATGAGCAGTTCTTC. Its protein is CASGLAGYNEQFF. Full variable domain (rest looked up from reference TRBV2 and TRBJ2-1): EPEVTQTPSHQVTQMGQEVILRCVPISNHLYFYWYRQILGQKVEFLVSFYNNEISEKSEIFDDQFSVERPDGSNFTLKIRSTKLEDSAMYFCASGLAGYNEQFFGPGTRLTVL.

This clone was detected a few times. The chain couples TRBV28 to TRBJ1-5; tentative D call: TRBD1 (6 bases). The CDR3 contains 11 residues. Germline V gene sequence: CDR1 MDHEN, CDR2 SYDVKM. With 5 bases removed from V and 8 bases from J, the gap between germline ends came to 7 bases. The CDR3: CASSRGEPQHF. CDR3 DNA sequence: TGTGCCAGCAGTAGGGGGGAGCCCCAGCATTTT.

The V and J genes are TRBV27 and TRBJ1-3, with TRBD1 as a possible D gene (5 bases). Trimming removed 2 bases from V and 3 bases from J, with 11 bases in between. The germline V gene has CDR1 MNHEY and CDR2 SMNVEV (reference sequence). The CDR3 runs to 15 residues. CDR3 loop: CASSLASGFGNTIYF. The CDR3 DNA reads as TGTGCCAGCAGTTTAGCGTCAGGGTTTGGAAACACCATATATTTT.

The chain couples TRBV11-2 to TRBJ1-1, with D hard to call. The length of the CDR3 is 14 residues. Trimming removed 1 base from V and 2 bases from J, with 8 bases in between. Germline CDR1 and CDR2: SGHAT and FQNNGV. The CDR3 nucleotides read TGTGCCAGCAGCTTAGGTTGGGCTAACACTGAAGCTTTCTTT. Amino acid sequence: CASSLGWANTEAFF.

This chain connects TRBV28 to TRBJ1-5; D remains unclear. CDR3 size: 12 residues. Per germline, CDR1 MDHEN and CDR2 SYDVKM. The V and J ends lost 8 bases and 3 bases respectively, with 8 bases between them. The CDR3 spells CASDRYNQPQHF. CDR3 bases: TGTGCCAGCGACCGGTACAATCAGCCCCAGCATTTT.

The V and J genes are TRBV5-6 and TRBJ2-3, with 7 nucleotides matching TRBD2. Germline V lookup: CDR1 SGHDT, CDR2 YYEEEE. The CDR3 sequence is 15 residues long. V was clipped by 0 bases and J by 5 bases; unmatched bases: 6. The CDR3 here is CASSLGTSSGDTQYF. The CDR3 DNA reads as TGTGCCAGCAGCTTGGGGACCTCTAGCGGAGATACGCAGTATTTT. Looking up the rest from reference TRBV5-6 and TRBJ2-3 gives the full variable domain: DAGVTQSPTHLIKTRGQQVTLRCSPKSGHDTVSWYQQALGQGPQFIFQYYEEEERQRGNFPDRFSGHQFPNYSSELNVNALLLGDSALYLCASSLGTSSGDTQYFGPGTRLTVL.

The sample holds a few counts of this clone. The rearrangement links TRBV9 to TRBJ2-2; TRBD1 might be the D (5 bases). The CDR3 totals 15 residues. Trimming cost V 0 bases and J 4 bases, with 10 bases left between them. CDR1 is SGDLS and CDR2 is YYNGEE in the germline V gene. The CDR3 region is CASSVGQLGTGELFF. Here the CDR3 DNA reads TGTGCCAGCAGCGTAGGACAGCTAGGCACCGGGGAGCTGTTTTTT.

CDR3 amino acids: CASSSRQGRYNEQYF. CDR3 nucleotides: TGCGCCAGCAGCTCTCGACAGGGGAGATATAACGAGCAGTACTTC. The rearrangement links TRBV4-1 to TRBJ2-7, with 8 bases identical to TRBD1. There are 15 residues in the CDR3. The V gene's germline CDR1 is MGHRA and CDR2 YSYEKL. The V segment lost 5 bases and the J segment 5 bases; nucleotides outside the gene matches: 11.

The chain has TRBV5-6 and TRBJ2-7; 11 bases map to TRBD2. The junction had 5 bases not matched to a gene; V was cut back by 0 bases and J by 6 bases. Germline CDR1 and CDR2: SGHDT and YYEEEE. This CDR3 comprises 15 residues. CDR3 amino acids: CASSLASGRNSEQYF. The DNA of the CDR3 is TGTGCCAGCAGCTTGGCTAGCGGGAGGAATAGCGAGCAGTACTTC.

This chain joins TRBV7-8 and TRBJ2-3; weak D call: TRBD2 (6 bases). V was shortened by 2 bases and J by 4 bases, with 19 bases between the two germline ends. The CDR3 consists of 17 residues. Germline CDR1 SGHVS, CDR2 FQNEAQ. CDR3 nucleotides: TGTGCCAGCAGCTTACGGGCAGGGACCGAGCGGGCAGATACGCAGTATTTT. It encodes CASSLRAGTERADTQYF.

This clone was found once. The CDR3 protein is CASSLLDRDGNTIYF. In DNA form, the CDR3 reads TGTGCCAGCAGCTTACTGGACAGGGATGGAAACACCATATATTTT. The chain uses TRBV7-8 and TRBJ1-3; 8 bases align to TRBD1. The CDR3 length is 15 residues. Germline loops: CDR1 SGHVS, CDR2 FQNEAQ. The junction had 3 bases not matched to a gene; V was cut back by 2 bases and J by 3 bases.

V and J are TRBV5-1 and TRBJ1-3; D may be TRBD1 (6 bases). The V and J ends lost 4 bases and 0 bases respectively, with 8 bases between them. Germline V gene sequence: CDR1 SGHRS, CDR2 YFSETQ. The CDR3 contains 14 residues. The CDR3 region has the DNA TGCGCCAGCAGCGAGACAGGCTCTGGAAACACCATATATTTT. Protein sequence: CASSETGSGNTIYF.

This chain uses TRBV2 with TRBJ1-5; TRBD1 might be the D (6 bases). CDR3 length: 14 residues. CDR1 and CDR2 (germline): SNHLY, FYNNEI. V lost 6 bases and J lost 2, with 11 bases in between. CDR3 in amino acids: CASRYREGNQPQHF. The CDR3 bases are TGTGCCAGCAGGTACAGGGAGGGCAATCAGCCCCAGCATTTT.

The V gene is TRBV29-1, the J gene TRBJ2-3, with no clear D. The CDR3 extends over 14 amino acids. Germline CDR1 is SQVTM and CDR2 is ANQGSEA. The ends were cut back, 4 bases at V and 2 bases at J, with 13 bases in the middle. The DNA for the CDR3 is TGCAGCGTTGGGACCGCACGGTACACAGATACGCAGTATTTT. The encoded protein is CSVGTARYTDTQYF.

The chain links TRBV30 to TRBJ1-1, with 8 positions matching TRBD1. Per germline, CDR1 GTSNPN and CDR2 SVGIG (reference sequence). J was trimmed by 0 bases and V by 5 bases; bases with no gene match: 8. The CDR3 contains 15 residues. This CDR3 is CAWGGTGRMNTEAFF. DNA of the CDR3: TGTGCCTGGGGGGGGACAGGCAGGATGAACACTGAAGCTTTCTTT. Full variable domain (outside the CDR3, taken from reference TRBV30 and TRBJ1-1): SQTIHQWPATLVQPVGSPLSLECTVEGTSNPNLYWYRQAAGRGLQLLFYSVGIGQISSEVPQNLSASRPQDRQFILSSKKLLLSDSGFYLCAWGGTGRMNTEAFFGQGTRLTVV.

The chain couples TRBV13 to TRBJ2-7, with D unclear. This CDR3 region has 14 residues. In germline, CDR1 is PRHDT, CDR2 FYEKMQ (reference sequence). The ends were cut back, 5 bases at V and 5 bases at J, with 16 bases in the middle. The CDR3 DNA reads TGTGCCAGCAGCCGCGGACGACCTATAAACGAGCAGTACTTC. Encoded protein: CASSRGRPINEQYF.

Turning to this clone: The junction departs from germline at one end; a sequencing error may be responsible. The CDR3 DNA reads TGTGCCAGCAGCCTAGAATCCCCAGTGTGGGGCACTGAAGCTTTCTTT. Residues: CASSLESPVWGTEAFF. The chain has TRBV11-2 and TRBJ1-1; D remains ambiguous. Germline CDR1 reads SGHAT; CDR2 reads FQNNGV. The CDR3 consists of 16 residues.